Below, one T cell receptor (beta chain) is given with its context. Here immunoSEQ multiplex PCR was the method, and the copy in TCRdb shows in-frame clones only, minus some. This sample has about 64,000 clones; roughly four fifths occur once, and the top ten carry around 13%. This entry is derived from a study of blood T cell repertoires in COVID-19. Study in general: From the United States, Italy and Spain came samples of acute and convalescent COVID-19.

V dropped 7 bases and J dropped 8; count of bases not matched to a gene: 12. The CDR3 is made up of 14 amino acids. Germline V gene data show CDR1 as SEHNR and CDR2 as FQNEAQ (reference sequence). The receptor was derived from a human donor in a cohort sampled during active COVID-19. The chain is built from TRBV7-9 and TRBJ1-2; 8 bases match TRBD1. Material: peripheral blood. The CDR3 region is CASTASQGVRGYTF. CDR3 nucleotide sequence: TGTGCCAGCACCGCCTCACAGGGGGTTCGGGGCTACACCTTC.